The clone carrying this T cell receptor beta chain has just a few counts. Its cognate antigen is unknown. TCRdb passed the RT-PCR reads through MiXCR, listing each CDR3 protein once. The sample lists about 780,000 distinct CDR3 sequences, around 20% seen once, with roughly 11% in the top ten. This entry belongs to a study of response to subunit inactivated influenza vaccine. Study results and caveats: Few new T cells, the authors suggested, are recruited by each seasonal influenza vaccination.

V shed 1 base and J shed 3 bases, with 13 bases lying between them. This CDR3 comprises 16 residues. The germline gives CDR1 SGHDT, CDR2 YYEEEE. The clonotype originates from a man aged 45-65 years who received an inactivated influenza vaccine. This chain connects TRBV5-6 to TRBJ2-2, with no clear D. The source was PBMCs from blood, collected about 5 days after vaccination. The chain's CDR3 is CASSLRSHGDTGELFF. CDR3 DNA sequence: TGTGCCAGCAGCTTGAGGTCCCATGGGGACACCGGGGAGCTGTTTTTT.